This T cell receptor (beta chain) was sequenced for a study of cytomegalovirus exposure and HLA in healthy donors. The table came from immunoSEQ multiplex PCR; TCRdb's copy has only in-frame clones and leaves some out. The sample holds a few hundred thousand clones, roughly 88% seen once. CDR1 and CDR2 (germline): MNHEY, SMNVEV (reference sequence). This CDR3 is 13 amino acids long. V lost 5 bases and J 0 bases, leaving 8 bases between the germline ends. Sequencing was done on a sample of PBMCs. This chain joins TRBV27 and TRBJ2-7; weak D call: TRBD1 (5 bases). The receptor was isolated from a woman in her thirties in good health and CMV-seropositive. For the CDR3, the DNA is TGTGCCAGCAGTCAAGGGGTCTCCTACGAGCAGTACTTC. This encodes CASSQGVSYEQYF.